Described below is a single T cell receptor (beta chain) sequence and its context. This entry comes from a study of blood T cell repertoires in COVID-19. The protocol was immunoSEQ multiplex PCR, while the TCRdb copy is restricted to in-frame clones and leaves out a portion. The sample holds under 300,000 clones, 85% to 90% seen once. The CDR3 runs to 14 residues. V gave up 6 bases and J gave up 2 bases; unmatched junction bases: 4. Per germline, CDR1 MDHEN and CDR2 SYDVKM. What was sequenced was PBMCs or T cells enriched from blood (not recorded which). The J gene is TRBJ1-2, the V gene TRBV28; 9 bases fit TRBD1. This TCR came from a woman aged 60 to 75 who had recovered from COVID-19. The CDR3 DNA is TGTGCCAGCAGACGGACAGGGGTAAACTATGGCTACACCTTC. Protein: CASRRTGVNYGYTF.